These 15 T cell receptor beta chains were all obtained from the same sample, sequenced in a study of long-term antiretroviral therapy in people with HIV. An immunoSEQ assay, version v3.0, was performed at survey level. Profiled with immunoSEQ multiplex PCR; TCRdb holds only in-frame clones, not every one. The repertoire holds tens of thousands of clones, with roughly 82% as singletons. The sample was unsorted PBMCs, taken 3 years after starting antiretroviral therapy. The receptors stem from a man aged 50-59 years with HIV.

The chain combines TRBV15 with TRBJ1-1, with D unclear. This CDR3 is built from 15 residues. The V gene lost 3 bases and the J gene lost 3 bases, with 14 bases spanning the gap. Germline-derived CDR1 and CDR2 are LNHNV and YYDKDF (reference sequence). The CDR3 region is CATSSEDGWDTEAFF. CDR3 DNA: TGTGCCACCAGCAGTGAGGATGGTTGGGACACTGAAGCTTTCTTT.

The J gene is TRBJ2-3, the V gene TRBV5-1; no reliable D call. This CDR3 contains 15 residues. Germline assignment: CDR1 SGHRS and CDR2 YFSETQ. Trimming stripped 0 bases from V and 4 bases from J, with 12 bases between. The CDR3 sequence is CASSLAISGPDTQYF. CDR3 sequence (DNA): TGCGCCAGCAGCTTGGCCATCAGTGGACCAGATACGCAGTATTTT.

The V call is TRBV7-2, the J call TRBJ1-1; D ambiguous. The CDR3 runs to 16 residues. Germline V CDR1 and CDR2: SGHTA, FQGNSA. V was clipped by 4 bases and J by 0 bases, with 15 bases between them. The CDR3 DNA follows: TGTGCCAGCAGCTCAGTGGCGGTTGAAATGAACACTGAAGCTTTCTTT. It translates to CASSSVAVEMNTEAFF.

This chain links TRBV7-3 with TRBJ1-1; perhaps TRBD1 as D (6 bases). The V end was cut by 0 bases, the J end by 3 bases, with 8 bases between. CDR1 SGHTA and CDR2 FQGTGA come from the germline V gene. The CDR3 is 14 amino acids. This chain's CDR3 is CASSLTGGDTEAFF. CDR3 DNA: TGTGCCAGCAGCTTAACAGGGGGGGACACTGAAGCTTTCTTT. Based on the CDR3 plus reference TRBV7-3 and TRBJ1-1, the full variable domain is GAGVSQTPSNKVTEKGKYVELRCDPISGHTALYWYRQSLGQGPEFLIYFQGTGAADDSGLPNDRFFAVRPEGSVSTLKIQRTERGDSAVYLCASSLTGGDTEAFFGQGTRLTVV.

The chain links TRBV11-2 to TRBJ1-2, with a tentative D call TRBD1 (6 bases). Germline V gives CDR1 SGHAT, CDR2 FQNNGV. V gave up 5 bases and J gave up 7 bases, with 14 bases separating them. The CDR3 is 13 residues long. This chain's CDR3 is CASSPSGVAGYTF. The CDR3 DNA follows: TGTGCCAGCAGCCCTTCAGGGGTGGCTGGCTACACCTTC.

This chain uses TRBV28 with TRBJ1-3; D ambiguous. This CDR3 comprises 17 residues. Trimming removed 2 bases at V and 0 bases at J, with 14 bases between. Germline CDR1 reads MDHEN; CDR2 reads SYDVKM. DNA for the CDR3: TGTGCCAGCAGTTTAAGTCTGGAGGGTTACTCTGGAAACACCATATATTTT. Translating it yields CASSLSLEGYSGNTIYF.

The chain is built from TRBV2 and TRBJ1-1; maybe TRBD1 (5 bases). There are 16 residues in the CDR3. In germline, CDR1 is SNHLY, CDR2 FYNNEI. V lost 5 bases and J lost 1, with 17 bases in between. DNA for the CDR3: TGTGCCAGCAGTTTCCAGGGCGTCTTGGCGAACACTGAAGCTTTCTTT. As protein: CASSFQGVLANTEAFF.

In its sample, this clone was seen once. The chain combines TRBV11-1 with TRBJ2-3; no clear D. Trimming removed 1 base at V and 6 bases at J, with 11 bases between. CDR1 SGHAT and CDR2 FQDESV come from the germline V gene (reference sequence). The CDR3 is 14 amino acids. CDR3 region: CASSLGGVVDTQYF. The CDR3 bases are TGTGCCAGCAGCTTAGGAGGCGTTGTGGATACGCAGTATTTT.

The CDR3 DNA reads TGTGCCAGCAGTGAAACAGGGTTCGATGAGCAGTTCTTC. Residues: CASSETGFDEQFF. The rearrangement joins TRBV9 to TRBJ2-1; D is possibly TRBD1 (6 bases). CDR1 is SGDLS, CDR2 YYNGEE, per germline. The CDR3 is made up of 13 amino acids. Trimming pared 5 bases from V and 8 bases from J, leaving 14 bases between.

The CDR3 DNA reads TGTGCCAGCAGCTTAGCGCCGTTCACAGATACGCAGTATTTT. It is translated as CASSLAPFTDTQYF. The chain is built from TRBV7-2 and TRBJ2-3, with D unclear. Trimming left V 0 bases short and J 2 bases short, with 6 bases between. The CDR3 spans 14 residues. Germline loops: CDR1 SGHTA, CDR2 FQGNSA.

This chain links TRBV29-1 with TRBJ1-2; D uncertain. The CDR3 length is 13 residues. Germline V CDR1 and CDR2: SQVTM, ANQGSEA. Trimming stripped 5 bases from V and 1 base from J, with 11 bases between. CDR3 in amino acids: CSVTTTINYGYTF. CDR3 nucleotides: TGCAGCGTTACAACAACTATTAACTATGGCTACACCTTC.

V and J are TRBV6-1 and TRBJ2-7; maybe TRBD2 (7 bases). V dropped 4 bases and J dropped 5 bases, with 21 bases sitting between them. The CDR3 totals 16 residues. Germline V lookup: CDR1 MNHNS, CDR2 SASEGT. The CDR3 DNA sequence: TGTGCCAGCAGTGTTTCCAATCTGGGGGGGCACCACGAGCAGTACTTC. Translation: CASSVSNLGGHHEQYF.

The chain recombines TRBV5-1 with TRBJ2-1, with D perhaps TRBD1 or TRBD2 (6 bases each). CDR3 size: 15 residues. V lost 0 bases and J 8 bases, leaving 15 bases between the germline ends. The germline gives CDR1 SGHRS, CDR2 YFSETQ. The CDR3 sequence is CASSLAPTEGDEQFF. As DNA, the CDR3 is TGCGCCAGCAGCTTGGCCCCGACGGAGGGGGATGAGCAGTTCTTC.

The chain uses TRBV2 and TRBJ2-7, with TRBD2 matching over 8 bases. After removal of 5 bases from V and 5 bases from J, the junction contained 8 bases not matched to a gene. The germline V gene encodes CDR1 SNHLY and CDR2 FYNNEI. CDR3 length: 14 amino acids. The CDR3 DNA reads as TGTGCCAGCAGTACCGGGACTAGGTTCAACGAGCAGTACTTC. Translated: CASSTGTRFNEQYF.

This chain uses TRBV28 with TRBJ1-5; tentative D call: TRBD1 (5 bases). V shed 5 bases and J shed 2 bases, with 10 bases lying between them. The germline gives CDR1 MDHEN, CDR2 SYDVKM. This CDR3 has 14 amino acids. Written as DNA, the CDR3 is TGTGCCAGCAGTCGTGGAGGGGGCAATCAGCCCCAGCATTTT. Amino acid sequence: CASSRGGGNQPQHF.